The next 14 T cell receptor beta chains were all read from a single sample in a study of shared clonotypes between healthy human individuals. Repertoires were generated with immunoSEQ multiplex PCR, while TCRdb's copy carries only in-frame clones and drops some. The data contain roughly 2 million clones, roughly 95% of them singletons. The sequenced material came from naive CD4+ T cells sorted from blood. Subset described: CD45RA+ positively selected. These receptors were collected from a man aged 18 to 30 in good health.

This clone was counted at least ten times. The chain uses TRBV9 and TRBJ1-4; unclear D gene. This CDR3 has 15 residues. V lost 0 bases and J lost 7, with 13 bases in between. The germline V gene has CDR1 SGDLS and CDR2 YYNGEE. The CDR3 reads CASSVVTPRGEKLFF. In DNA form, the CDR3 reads TGTGCCAGCAGCGTAGTGACTCCGCGGGGTGAAAAACTGTTTTTT.

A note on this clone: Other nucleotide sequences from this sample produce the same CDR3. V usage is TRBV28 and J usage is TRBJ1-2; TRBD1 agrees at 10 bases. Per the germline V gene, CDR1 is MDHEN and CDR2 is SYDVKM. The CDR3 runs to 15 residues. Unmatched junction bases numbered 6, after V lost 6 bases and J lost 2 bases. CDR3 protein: CASRHPGQGNYGYTF. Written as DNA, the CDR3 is TGTGCCAGCAGACACCCGGGACAGGGGAACTATGGCTACACCTTC.

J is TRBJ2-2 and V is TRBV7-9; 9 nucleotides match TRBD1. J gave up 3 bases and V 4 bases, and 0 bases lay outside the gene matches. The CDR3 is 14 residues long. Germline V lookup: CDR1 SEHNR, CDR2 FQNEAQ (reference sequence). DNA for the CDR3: TGTGCCAGCAGCTGGACAGGGGACACCGGGGAGCTGTTTTTT. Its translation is CASSWTGDTGELFF.

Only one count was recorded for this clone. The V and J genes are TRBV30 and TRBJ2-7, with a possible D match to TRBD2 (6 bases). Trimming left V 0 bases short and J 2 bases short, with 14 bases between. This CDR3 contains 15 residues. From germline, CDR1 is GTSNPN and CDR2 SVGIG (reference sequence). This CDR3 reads CAWSVGTGVPYEQYF. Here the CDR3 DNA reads TGTGCCTGGAGTGTTGGTACGGGAGTCCCCTACGAGCAGTACTTC.

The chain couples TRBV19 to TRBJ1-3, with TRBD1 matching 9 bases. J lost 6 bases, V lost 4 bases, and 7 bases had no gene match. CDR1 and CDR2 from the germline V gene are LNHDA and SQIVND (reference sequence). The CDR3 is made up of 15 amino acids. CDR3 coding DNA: TGTGCCAGTAGTACCCGGGACAGGGACGTAAACACCATATATTTT. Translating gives CASSTRDRDVNTIYF.

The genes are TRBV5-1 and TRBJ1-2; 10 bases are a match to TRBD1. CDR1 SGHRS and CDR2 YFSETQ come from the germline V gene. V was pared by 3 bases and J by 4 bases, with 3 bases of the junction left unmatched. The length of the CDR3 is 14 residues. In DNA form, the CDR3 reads TGCGCCAGCAGCTCCGGGACAGGGGCCTATGGCTACACCTTC. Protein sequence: CASSSGTGAYGYTF.

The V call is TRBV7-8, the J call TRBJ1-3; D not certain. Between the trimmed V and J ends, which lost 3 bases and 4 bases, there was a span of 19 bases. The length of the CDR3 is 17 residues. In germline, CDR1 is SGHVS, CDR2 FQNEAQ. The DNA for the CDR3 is TGTGCCAGCAGCTTCTTCCCTTCCGGAAGGTTAGGAAACACCATATATTTT. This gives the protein CASSFFPSGRLGNTIYF.

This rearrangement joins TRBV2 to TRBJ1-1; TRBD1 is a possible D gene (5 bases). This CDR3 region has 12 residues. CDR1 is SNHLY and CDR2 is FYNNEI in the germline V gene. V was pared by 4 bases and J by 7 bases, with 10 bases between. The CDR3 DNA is TGTGCCAGCAGTGGGGACTACAATGAAGCTTTCTTT. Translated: CASSGDYNEAFF.

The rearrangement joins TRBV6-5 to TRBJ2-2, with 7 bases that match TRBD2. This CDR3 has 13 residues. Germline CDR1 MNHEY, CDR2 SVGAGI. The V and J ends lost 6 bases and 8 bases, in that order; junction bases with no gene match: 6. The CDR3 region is CASSATGGGELFF. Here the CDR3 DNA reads TGTGCCAGCAGCGCCACGGGGGGAGGGGAGCTGTTTTTT.

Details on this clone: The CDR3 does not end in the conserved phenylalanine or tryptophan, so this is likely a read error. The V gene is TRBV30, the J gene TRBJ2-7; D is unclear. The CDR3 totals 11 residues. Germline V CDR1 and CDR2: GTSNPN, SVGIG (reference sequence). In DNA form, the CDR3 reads TGTGCCTGGGGTGTACAGTACGAGCAGTACCTC. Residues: CAWGVQYEQYL.

The CDR3 coding sequence is TGTGCCTGGGGACTCCCGGGGACACCCCCTGGCTATGGCTACACCTTC. Encoded protein: CAWGLPGTPPGYGYTF. The J gene is TRBJ1-2, the V gene TRBV30; possible D gene TRBD1, 6 bases. CDR1 and CDR2 (germline): GTSNPN, SVGIG (reference sequence). The CDR3 length is 16 residues. V shed 5 bases and J shed 4 bases, with 23 bases lying between them.

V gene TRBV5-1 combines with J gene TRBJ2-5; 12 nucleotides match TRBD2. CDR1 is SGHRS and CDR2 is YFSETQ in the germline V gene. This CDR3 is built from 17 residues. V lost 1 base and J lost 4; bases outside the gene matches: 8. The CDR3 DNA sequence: TGCGCCAGCAGCTTGAACCCTAGCGGGGGGGCGTCAGAGACCCAGTACTTC. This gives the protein CASSLNPSGGASETQYF.

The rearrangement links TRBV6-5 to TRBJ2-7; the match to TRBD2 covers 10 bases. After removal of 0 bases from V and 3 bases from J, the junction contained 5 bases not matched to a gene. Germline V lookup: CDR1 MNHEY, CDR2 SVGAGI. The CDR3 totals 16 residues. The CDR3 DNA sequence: TGTGCCAGCAGTTACTCTGGACTAGCGGCAGACTACGAGCAGTACTTC. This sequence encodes CASSYSGLAADYEQYF.

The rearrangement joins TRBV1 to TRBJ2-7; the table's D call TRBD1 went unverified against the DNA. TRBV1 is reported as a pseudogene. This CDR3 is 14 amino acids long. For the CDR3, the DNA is TGCACCAGCAGTGCGGGAAATGAGGGGGCCGAGCAGTACTTC. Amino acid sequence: CTSSAGNEGAEQYF.